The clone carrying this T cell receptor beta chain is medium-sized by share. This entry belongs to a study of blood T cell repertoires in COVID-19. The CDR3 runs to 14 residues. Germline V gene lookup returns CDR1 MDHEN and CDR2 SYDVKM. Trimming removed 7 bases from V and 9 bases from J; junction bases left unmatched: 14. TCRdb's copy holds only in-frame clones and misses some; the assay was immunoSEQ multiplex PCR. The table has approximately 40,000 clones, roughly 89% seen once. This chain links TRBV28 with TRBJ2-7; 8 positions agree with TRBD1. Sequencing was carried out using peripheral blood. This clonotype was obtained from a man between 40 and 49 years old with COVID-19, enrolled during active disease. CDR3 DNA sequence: TGTGCCAGCAAGGATAGAACGACAGGGGTCAGGCAGTACTTC. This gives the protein CASKDRTTGVRQYF.